This is a list of T cell receptor beta chains from one sample in a study of T cell repertoires in cytomegalovirus infection. Their target antigens are unknown. TCRdb ran MiXCR on the reads and lists one entry per CDR3 protein. The repertoire includes a few hundred thousand distinct CDR3 sequences, about 25% of them detected once, and less than 15% sits in the top ten. This sample comprised cultured PBMCs, obtained from culture after CMV antigen stimulation. The receptors here all came from a human donor in good health (CMV status not recorded). Some clones in this sample may be carry-over from other donors' samples. The CDR3 runs from the conserved cysteine through the conserved F or W. The order of the fields is clone size, D gene, V gene, J gene, CDR3 DNA, CDR3 protein. The D gene is left open where the match is weak. Rows give clone size only sometimes, using once, few, many, or a class for an expanded clone.

-	TRBD1	TRBV7-9	TRBJ2-1	TGTGCCAGCAGCCCCCGGGACAGGGCCTACAATGAGCAGTTCTTC	CASSPRDRAYNEQFF
-	-	TRBV12-3/TRBV12-4	TRBJ2-2	TGTGCCAGCAGTTTCCCCGAACTGGGGGGGGAGCTGTTTTTT	CASSFPELGGELFF
many	TRBD2	TRBV4-3	TRBJ2-3	TGCGCCAGCAGCCATGGAAGCGGGAGTGTAGGAGATACGCAGTATTTT	CASSHGSGSVGDTQYF
-	TRBD1	TRBV6-2/TRBV6-3	TRBJ2-7	TGTGCCAGCAGTTACACGGCGGGACAGGGACGCTACGAGCAGTACTTC	CASSYTAGQGRYEQYF
-	-	TRBV12-3/TRBV12-4	TRBJ2-7	TGTGCCAGCAGCCTTTTTGCGCTGGGGGCCTCCTACGAGCAGTACTTC	CASSLFALGASYEQYF
many	TRBD2	TRBV28	TRBJ2-5	TGTGCCAGCAACCCCGCGGGAGGGCCGACAGAGACCCAGTACTTC	CASNPAGGPTETQYF
few	-	TRBV9	TRBJ2-1	TGTGCCAGCAGCGTACTTACCGGGGGCAATGAGCAGTTCTTC	CASSVLTGGNEQFF
few	-	TRBV6-6	TRBJ1-5	TGTGCCAGCAGTTACTTTAGGGGGGGCGGAGGCAATCAGCCCCAGCATTTT	CASSYFRGGGGNQPQHF
-	TRBD2	TRBV12-3/TRBV12-4	TRBJ2-2	TGTGCCAGCAGTTGGTATAGCGGGCCGAACACCGGGGAGCTGTTTTTT	CASSWYSGPNTGELFF
-	-	TRBV12-3/TRBV12-4	TRBJ2-3	TGTGCCAGCAGTTTATTGAGTCCCCCGTCAGATACGCAGTATTTT	CASSLLSPPSDTQYF
-	-	TRBV20-1	TRBJ1-2	TGCAGTGCTCTGATGTATGGCTACACCTTC	CSALMYGYTF
-	-	TRBV6-2/TRBV6-3	TRBJ2-6	TGTGCCAGCAGCCACCGGCAGGGTCGTGGTGGGGCCAACGTCCTGACTTTC	CASSHRQGRGGANVLTF
few	TRBD2	TRBV19	TRBJ2-3	TGTGCCAGTAGTATAGCCGGGACTAGCAGCACAGATACGCAGTATTTT	CASSIAGTSSTDTQYF
few	-	TRBV7-2	TRBJ2-7	TGTGCCAGCAGCTTTTGGGGCCGGGTCGGGGGCGAGCAGTACTTC	CASSFWGRVGGEQYF
-	TRBD2	TRBV7-9	TRBJ2-3	TGTGCCAGCAGCCTCAGGACTAGCGGGAGGACAGATACGCAGTATTTT	CASSLRTSGRTDTQYF
few	-	TRBV10-3	TRBJ1-1	TGTGCCATCAGAGATCCTAGGGGCTCGGCTGAAGCTTTCTTT	CAIRDPRGSAEAFF
few	-	TRBV7-6	TRBJ2-3	TGTGCCAGCAGCTTAAATCCTTCACCGTCGGGTACGCAGTATTTT	CASSLNPSPSGTQYF
few	TRBD2	TRBV7-9	TRBJ2-7	TGTGCCAGCAGCTCACAGACTAGCGGGCAAATCTACGAGCAGTACTTC	CASSSQTSGQIYEQYF
-	TRBD2	TRBV5-1	TRBJ2-1	TGCGCCAGCAGCTTGGGACTAGCGGGGGCTAGGGATGAGCAGTTCTTC	CASSLGLAGARDEQFF
few	TRBD1	TRBV7-6	TRBJ2-6	TGTGCCAGCAGCTTAAGGGGGACAGGGCGATCTGGGGCCAACGTCCTGACTTTC	CASSLRGTGRSGANVLTF
few	-	TRBV6-2/TRBV6-3	TRBJ1-3	TGTGCCAGCAGCCTCGGACACTCACTCAGCTCTGGAAACACCATATATTTT	CASSLGHSLSSGNTIYF
few	-	TRBV29-1	TRBJ1-2	TGCAGCGTTGAAGATAAGCGGGGGGCGAATGGCTACACCTTC	CSVEDKRGANGYTF
few	TRBD1	TRBV29-1	TRBJ2-2	TGCAGCGTTTGCAGACAGGGCCGCACCGGGGAGCTGTTTTTT	CSVCRQGRTGELFF
many	-	TRBV7-8	TRBJ2-1	TGTGCCAGCAGCCGCACCGGGACCACGAGGGGTGAGCAGTTCTTC	CASSRTGTTRGEQFF
few	-	TRBV25-1	TRBJ1-3	TGTGCCAGCACGATGGGGGGATCTGGAAACACCATATATTTT	CASTMGGSGNTIYF
few	TRBD2	TRBV20-1	TRBJ2-1	TGCAGTGCTAGAGATTCGGTACTAGCGGGAGGATTGAGGTTCTTC	CSARDSVLAGGLRFF
few	TRBD2	TRBV7-9	TRBJ2-3	TGTGCCAGCAGCTTAGCTCGGTCCACGGGAGGCCGCACAGATACGCAGTATTTT	CASSLARSTGGRTDTQYF
-	-	TRBV27	TRBJ2-7	TGTGCCAGCAGCTCGTTACTAGGGCTTCACGAGCAGTACTTC	CASSSLLGLHEQYF
few	-	TRBV5-1	TRBJ2-7	TGCGCCAGCAGCTCAGGGAATTATGACGAGCAGTACTTC	CASSSGNYDEQYF
few	TRBD2	TRBV7-2	TRBJ2-3	TGTGCCAGCAGCCAAGCGGGATGGGGCGGAGATACGCAGTATTTT	CASSQAGWGGDTQYF
many	TRBD2	TRBV7-2	TRBJ2-7	TGTGCCAGCAGCTTAATGGGAGGGCTCGAGCAGTACTTC	CASSLMGGLEQYF
-	-	TRBV7-4	TRBJ2-7	TGTGCCAGCAGCTTAGTCATGACTTCCGAGCGTTACGAGCAGTACTTC	CASSLVMTSERYEQYF
-	TRBD1	TRBV11-1	TRBJ1-1	TGTGCCAGCAGCTTAGGGGACAGGCGCCATACAAACACTGAAGCTTTCTTT	CASSLGDRRHTNTEAFF
-	TRBD2	TRBV4-1	TRBJ2-6	TGCGCCAGCAGCCACGGGAGGGCCTCTGGGGCCAACGTCCTGACTTTC	CASSHGRASGANVLTF
-	-	TRBV7-2	TRBJ1-2	TGTGCCAGCAGCTTAGAGGTCAGGGTCAATGGCTACACCTTC	CASSLEVRVNGYTF
-	-	TRBV20-1	TRBJ2-3	TGCAGTGCTAGAGACCTTCGACAGGCGGGGTACACAGATACGCAGTATTTT	CSARDLRQAGYTDTQYF
few	-	TRBV7-8	TRBJ2-3	TGTGCCAGCAGCTGGAGAGATAGGACATCCGAAGATACGCAGTATTTT	CASSWRDRTSEDTQYF
-	TRBD1	TRBV28	TRBJ2-4	TGTGCCAGCAGAGAAAACAGGGGTGGGGGCATTCAGTACTTC	CASRENRGGGIQYF
-	-	TRBV29-1	TRBJ1-1	TGCAGCGTTGAAGATCGGGGAGCCGAGGGCACTGAAGCTTTCTTT	CSVEDRGAEGTEAFF
-	-	TRBV12-3/TRBV12-4	TRBJ1-5	TGTGCCAGCAGTTTTTTCAGGAGCAATCAGCCCCAGCATTTT	CASSFFRSNQPQHF
-	TRBD2	TRBV7-8	TRBJ2-3	TGTGCCAGCCTTCTAGCGGGAGCCGATACGCAGTATTTT	CASLLAGADTQYF
few	-	TRBV11-2	TRBJ2-5	TGTGCCAGCAGCTCTTCGGAAGAGACCCAGTACTTC	CASSSSEETQYF
-	-	TRBV30	TRBJ2-3	TGTGCCTGGAGCCCCGGGAGCCGCGCAGATACGCAGTATTTT	CAWSPGSRADTQYF
few	TRBD2	TRBV15	TRBJ2-1	TGTGCCACCAGCACCTTTTATAGCGGGAGAGGAGGGGGTGAGCAGTTCTTC	CATSTFYSGRGGGEQFF
-	-	TRBV19	TRBJ2-7	TGTGCCAGTAGCACGAGGGGCAGTGGGAGAGGGGAGCAGTACTTC	CASSTRGSGRGEQYF
-	-	TRBV6-2/TRBV6-3	TRBJ2-7	TGTGCCGGACGCGAGACAGTTGATGTGGAGCAGTACTTC	CAGRETVDVEQYF
many	-	TRBV7-2	TRBJ2-3	TGTGCCAGCAGCTTAACGCGCATTAGCACAGATACGCAGTATTTT	CASSLTRISTDTQYF
many	-	TRBV6-2/TRBV6-3	TRBJ2-3	TGTGCCAGCAGTTTTAGCGGACGCACAGATACGCAGTATTTT	CASSFSGRTDTQYF
few	TRBD1	TRBV24-1	TRBJ2-1	TGTGCCACCAGTGACCGGACAGGTGGCTCCTACAATGAGCAGTTCTTC	CATSDRTGGSYNEQFF
many	TRBD1	TRBV4-1	TRBJ1-1	TGCGCCAGCAGCCAAGGACAGGGGGCTGTGAGAAACACTGAAGCTTTCTTT	CASSQGQGAVRNTEAFF
-	-	TRBV12-3/TRBV12-4	TRBJ1-1	TGTGCCAGCAGTTTAAGTGGGGTTCCCTCTGAAGCTTTCTTT	CASSLSGVPSEAFF
few	-	TRBV6-2/TRBV6-3	TRBJ2-1	TGTGCCAGCAGTTACGGTAGCTACTCCTACAATGAGCAGTTCTTC	CASSYGSYSYNEQFF
-	TRBD2	TRBV7-8	TRBJ2-3	TGTGCCAGCAGCCATGGCAAGCGGGACCCCACAGATACGCAGTATTTT	CASSHGKRDPTDTQYF